Shown below are 20 T cell receptor beta chains from a single sample sequenced in a study of blood T cell repertoires in COVID-19. Assay used: immunoSEQ multiplex PCR; TCRdb lists only in-frame clones, some missing. The sample holds around 86,000 clones; roughly 82% are singletons and the top ten take about 10%. The material sequenced was peripheral blood. These receptors were collected from a human donor in a cohort sampled during active COVID-19.

The rearrangement uses TRBV5-1 and TRBJ1-5, with unresolved D. Trimming cost V 1 base and J 5 bases, with 7 bases left between them. The CDR3 sequence is 13 residues long. Germline lookup yields CDR1 SGHRS and CDR2 YFSETQ. The CDR3 spells CASSLMSDQPQHF. The DNA of the CDR3 is TGCGCCAGCAGCTTGATGAGTGATCAGCCCCAGCATTTT.

This clone was seen only once. The chain carries TRBV19 and TRBJ1-2, with 12 bases matching TRBD1. This CDR3 is built from 15 residues. The germline V gene encodes CDR1 LNHDA and CDR2 SQIVND (reference sequence). V trimming: 2 bases; J trimming: 8 bases; junction bases outside the gene matches: 6. CDR3 amino acids: CASSILGTGGAGYTF. CDR3 DNA sequence: TGTGCCAGTAGTATACTCGGGACAGGGGGCGCAGGCTACACCTTC.

This clone came up a few times. The chain combines TRBV7-8 with TRBJ1-5; 8 bases match TRBD1. V lost 5 bases to trimming and J lost 7 bases; unmatched junction nucleotides: 7. Germline CDR1 SGHVS, CDR2 FQNEAQ. The length of the CDR3 is 14 residues. CDR3 DNA sequence: TGTGCCAGCAGCCCCCGGACAGGGCGACAGCCCCAGCATTTT. Translation gives CASSPRTGRQPQHF.

The chain carries TRBV10-3 and TRBJ1-5; D not resolved. The CDR3 is 14 residues long. V gave up 2 bases and J gave up 3 bases, with 8 bases separating them. Germline lookup yields CDR1 ENHRY and CDR2 SYGVKD. CDR3 DNA: TGTGCCATCAGTGAGGCAGGAAACAATCAGCCCCAGCATTTT. Its protein product is CAISEAGNNQPQHF.

V is TRBV5-4 and J is TRBJ2-5; TRBD1 matches at 7 bases. Germline values: CDR1 SGHNT, CDR2 YYREEE (reference sequence). Trimming took 4 bases from V and 3 from J; bases not matched to a gene: 9. The CDR3 totals 15 residues. CDR3 residues: CASSPTGEREETQYF. The DNA for the CDR3 is TGTGCCAGCAGCCCTACAGGGGAACGAGAAGAGACCCAGTACTTC.

The V call is TRBV29-1, the J call TRBJ2-7; 7 bases fit TRBD2. V was clipped by 4 bases and J by 6 bases; unmatched bases: 3. Germline lookup yields CDR1 SQVTM and CDR2 ANQGSEA. The CDR3 consists of 11 residues. The DNA of the CDR3 is TGCAGCGTTGCGAGCGGGGCCGAGCAGTACTTC. Protein sequence: CSVASGAEQYF.

The gene calls are TRBV24-1 and TRBJ1-2; TRBD1 matches 8 bases. The CDR3 has 13 residues. Germline V CDR1 and CDR2: KGHDR, SFDVKD. The V gene end was trimmed by 9 bases and the J gene end by 8 bases; junction bases not matched to a gene: 10. CDR3 bases: TGTGCCACCCAGGGGGCCGAGGGTACCGGCTACACCTTC. This translates into CATQGAEGTGYTF.

The chain recombines TRBV28 with TRBJ1-5; D is ambiguous. CDR1 MDHEN and CDR2 SYDVKM come from the germline V gene. The V end lost 3 bases, the J end lost 2 bases, and 8 bases lay between the germline ends. The CDR3 sequence is 14 residues long. CDR3: CASSFGAGNQPQHF. The CDR3 DNA reads TGTGCCAGCAGTTTCGGTGCTGGCAATCAGCCCCAGCATTTT.

This chain links TRBV5-1 with TRBJ1-5, with 7 bases that match TRBD1. CDR1 SGHRS and CDR2 YFSETQ come from the germline V gene. This CDR3 is built from 15 residues. Losses at the gene ends were 1 base for V and 4 bases for J; bases not matched to a gene: 5. The CDR3 DNA is TGCGCCAGCAGCTTGCAGGGGGGTTTAAATCAGCCCCAGCATTTT. Translating gives CASSLQGGLNQPQHF.

The genes are TRBV7-3 and TRBJ2-3; TRBD2 matches 8 bases. Germline V gene lookup returns CDR1 SGHTA and CDR2 FQGTGA. The CDR3 runs 16 residues. With 6 bases clipped from V and 2 bases from J, the junction kept 10 bases outside the gene matches. CDR3 DNA: TGTGCCAGCAGGCGAATGCTAGCGGGTATCACAGATACGCAGTATTTT. It encodes CASRRMLAGITDTQYF.

The chain couples TRBV12-3 or TRBV12-4 to TRBJ2-7; 7 positions match TRBD2. CDR3 length: 13 residues. The V gene end was trimmed by 1 base and the J gene end by 6 bases; junction bases not matched to a gene: 3. CDR3 amino acids: CASSLGGRGEQYF. The CDR3 nucleotides read TGTGCCAGCAGTTTAGGTGGGAGGGGCGAGCAGTACTTC.

J is TRBJ2-1 and V is TRBV2, with 12 bases aligning to TRBD2. V shed 5 bases and J 4 bases; nucleotides not matched to a gene: 3. This CDR3 is built from 15 residues. Germline V gene data show CDR1 as SNHLY and CDR2 as FYNNEI. CDR3 region: CASSPLAGGYNEQFF. DNA of the CDR3: TGTGCCAGCAGTCCCCTAGCGGGGGGGTACAATGAGCAGTTCTTC.

The chain has TRBV30 and TRBJ1-5, with 9 bases aligning to TRBD1. Trimming at V came to 4 bases and at J to 5 bases, leaving 18 bases not matched to a gene. Germline V gene lookup returns CDR1 GTSNPN and CDR2 SVGIG (reference sequence). This CDR3 is 18 amino acids long. The CDR3 sequence is CAWKDRGGCLPPHQPQHF. The CDR3, as DNA: TGTGCCTGGAAGGACAGGGGAGGATGCCTTCCCCCCCATCAGCCCCAGCATTTT.

V and J are TRBV4-1 and TRBJ1-2; weak D call: TRBD1 (6 bases). Germline values: CDR1 MGHRA, CDR2 YSYEKL. This CDR3 is built from 13 residues. V shed 5 bases and J shed 8 bases, with 15 bases lying between them. The CDR3 coding sequence is TGCGCCAGCAGCGGAACAGGGAGTTGGGGCTACACCTTC. It encodes CASSGTGSWGYTF.

The chain links TRBV2 to TRBJ2-5; D might be TRBD1 (6 bases). This CDR3 is built from 13 residues. Per the germline V gene, CDR1 is SNHLY and CDR2 is FYNNEI. Between the trimmed V and J ends, which lost 5 bases and 5 bases, there was a span of 12 bases. The CDR3 loop is CASSWTVRETQYF. The DNA of the CDR3 is TGTGCCAGCAGTTGGACAGTTCGGGAGACCCAGTACTTC.

The V and J genes are TRBV2 and TRBJ1-6, with 8 bases matching TRBD1. V trimming: 1 base; J trimming: 4 bases; junction bases outside the gene matches: 0. CDR3 length equals 15 residues. Germline CDR1 reads SNHLY; CDR2 reads FYNNEI. The CDR3 bases are TGTGCCAGCAGTGAAGGACAGGGGTATAATTCACCCCTCCACTTT. This sequence encodes CASSEGQGYNSPLHF.

This sequence joins TRBV6-5 and TRBJ2-6; D remains unclear. Trimming removed 10 bases from V and 1 base from J, with 11 bases in between. Per germline, CDR1 MNHEY and CDR2 SVGAGI. The CDR3 loop spans 14 amino acids. The CDR3 region is CATDTVSGANVLTF. CDR3 DNA: TGTGCCACAGATACAGTGTCTGGGGCCAACGTCCTGACTTTC.

V usage is TRBV28 and J usage is TRBJ2-3; maybe TRBD2 (6 bases). Germline values: CDR1 MDHEN, CDR2 SYDVKM. The ends were cut back, 6 bases at V and 6 bases at J, with 16 bases in the middle. The length of the CDR3 is 14 residues. The chain's CDR3 is CASSPSVPGDTQYF. CDR3 bases: TGTGCCAGCAGCCCTAGCGTCCCTGGGGATACGCAGTATTTT. Supplemented by reference TRBV28 and TRBJ2-3, the full variable domain reads DVKVTQSSRYLVKRTGEKVFLECVQDMDHENMFWYRQDPGLGLRLIYFSYDVKMKEKGDIPEGYSVSREKKERFSLILESASTNQTSMYLCASSPSVPGDTQYFGPGTRLTVL.

This chain uses TRBV5-1 with TRBJ1-6; 10 bases are a match to TRBD1. J lost 7 bases, V lost 4 bases, and 8 bases had no gene match. Germline-derived CDR1 and CDR2 are SGHRS and YFSETQ. The CDR3 consists of 16 residues. The DNA of the CDR3 is TGCGCCAGCAGCCCCGACCCGGGACAGGGGAATTCACCCCTCCACTTT. It specifies CASSPDPGQGNSPLHF.

V usage is TRBV4-2 and J usage is TRBJ1-1; perhaps TRBD1 as D (6 bases). The CDR3 is 13 residues long. Germline V gene sequence: CDR1 LGHNA, CDR2 YNFKEQ. Trimming took off 4 bases at V and 4 bases at J, with 10 bases between the two ends. CDR3 residues: CASSRTGSTEAFF. CDR3 sequence (DNA): TGTGCCAGCAGCCGAACAGGGTCCACTGAAGCTTTCTTT.